Listed below are T cell receptor beta chains from one sample, sequenced in a study of human T cells and chemical hapten exposure. In TCRdb, the RACE reads were re-called with MiXCR into one record per CDR3 protein. The sample shows more than 150,000 distinct CDR3 sequences, around 15% of them seen only once. This sample comprised whole blood, obtained in connection with sensitization to the hapten diphenylcyclopropenone (DPC). These TCRs come from a woman aged 25 to 39 with alopecia areata. Some clones in this sample may be carry-over from other donors' samples. CDR3s include the opening cysteine and the closing phenylalanine or tryptophan. Each record gives: J gene, V gene, D gene, clone size, CDR3 protein, CDR3 DNA. D genes are given only for firm matches. Clone size is not always given. Where it is, it says once, few, many or a class for expanded clones.

TRBJ2-7 TRBV20-1 - few CSAFTGTRSYEQYF TGCAGTGCTTTCACAGGAACCCGTTCCTACGAGCAGTACTTC
TRBJ1-4 TRBV5-4 TRBD1 - CASSSGTANNEKLFF TGTGCCAGCAGCTCCGGGACAGCGAATAATGAAAAACTGTTTTTT
TRBJ2-3 TRBV28 - - CASSPLHTQYF TGTGCCAGCAGTCCCCTGCATACGCAGTATTTT
TRBJ1-2 TRBV27 TRBD1 - CASSLSPGTANYGYTF TGTGCCAGCAGTTTATCCCCAGGGACAGCTAACTATGGCTACACCTTC
TRBJ2-7 TRBV3-1 - - CASSQDIREQYF TGTGCCAGCAGCCAAGACATTCGCGAGCAGTACTTC
TRBJ2-3 TRBV4-2 - - CASSQDGIRASFPPDTQYF TGTGCCAGCAGCCAAGATGGGATCCGGGCTAGTTTCCCCCCAGATACGCAGTATTTT
TRBJ2-2 TRBV24-1 - - CATSDSDRGGTGELFF TGTGCCACCAGTGATTCCGACAGGGGAGGGACCGGGGAGCTGTTTTTT
TRBJ1-2 TRBV6-2/TRBV6-3 - few CASSPQTAGYTF TGTGCCAGCAGTCCGCAGACAGCTGGCTACACCTTC
TRBJ2-5 TRBV5-1 - - CASSSMGGQETQYF TGCGCCAGCAGCTCAATGGGAGGCCAAGAGACCCAGTACTTC
TRBJ1-6 TRBV12-3/TRBV12-4 - - CASSLAQVYNSPLHF TGTGCCAGCAGTTTGGCCCAAGTCTATAATTCACCCCTCCACTTT
TRBJ2-2 TRBV28 TRBD2 few CASRQSLTSGSSGELFF TGTGCCAGCAGGCAATCCCTGACTAGCGGGAGTTCGGGGGAGCTGTTTTTT
TRBJ1-1 TRBV6-5 - many CASNQALNTEAFF TGTGCCAGCAATCAGGCCCTGAACACTGAAGCTTTCTTT
TRBJ2-2 TRBV10-3 - - CAISVHHSTNTGELFF TGTGCCATCAGTGTCCACCACTCTACGAACACCGGGGAGCTGTTTTTT
TRBJ1-4 TRBV6-5 TRBD1 - CASSYSKQGYEKLFF TGTGCCAGCAGTTACTCGAAACAGGGGTATGAAAAACTGTTTTTT
TRBJ2-4 TRBV18 - few CASSPGYQSPKNIQYF TGTGCCAGCTCACCAGGCTACCAAAGCCCAAAAAACATTCAGTACTTC
TRBJ2-1 TRBV7-9 - few CASSPGREQFF TGTGCCAGCAGCCCAGGTCGGGAGCAGTTCTTC
TRBJ1-4 TRBV7-2 TRBD1 few CASSPQGEKLFF TGTGCCAGCAGCCCACAGGGGGAAAAACTGTTTTTT
TRBJ2-5 TRBV29-1 - few CSVEAGQAQYF TGCAGCGTTGAAGCCGGGCAGGCCCAGTACTTC
TRBJ1-1 TRBV7-9 - many CASSLRQGEAFF TGTGCCAGCAGCTTACGGCAGGGGGAAGCTTTCTTT
TRBJ1-6 TRBV9 - few CASSVGAQGNSPLHF TGTGCCAGCAGCGTAGGGGCACAGGGTAACTCACCCCTCCACTTT
TRBJ2-1 TRBV2 - - CASSRIQGSYNEQFF TGTGCCAGCAGCCGGATTCAGGGTTCCTACAATGAGCAGTTCTTC
TRBJ2-2 TRBV11-2 TRBD2 few CASSLPVASGFTGELFF TGTGCCAGCAGCTTGCCCGTCGCTAGCGGATTCACCGGGGAGCTGTTTTTT
TRBJ1-2 TRBV28 - many CATHNYGYTF TGTGCAACCCACAACTATGGCTACACCTTC
TRBJ2-2 TRBV6-2/TRBV6-3 - - CASSYSASNTGELFF TGTGCCAGCAGTTACTCGGCCAGCAACACCGGGGAGCTGTTTTTT
TRBJ1-1 TRBV5-1 TRBD1 - CASSSGRGTDEAFF TGCGCCAGCAGCTCCGGACGAGGGACAGATGAAGCTTTCTTT
TRBJ2-1 TRBV30 TRBD2 - CASSGLAGGEQFF TGTGCCTCCTCGGGACTAGCGGGCGGTGAGCAGTTCTTC
TRBJ1-6 TRBV2 TRBD1 - CASSEPTGANSPLHF TGTGCCAGCAGTGAACCCACAGGGGCTAATTCACCCCTCCACTTT
TRBJ1-4 TRBV5-5 - - CASSFGSKEGKLFF TGTGCCAGCAGCTTTGGCTCAAAGGAAGGAAAACTGTTTTTT